The entry below describes one T cell receptor beta chain. The sample comes from a study of CD8 T cells in Susac syndrome. Random hexamers served to reverse transcribe roughly 0.45 to 1 ug RNA. Amplification of TCR beta CDR3 spanned 54 Vbeta and 13 Jbeta via immunoSEQ multiplex PCR. In TCRdb, the immunoSEQ multiplex PCR reads were re-called with MiXCR into one record per CDR3 protein. Among 110,000 or so distinct CDR3 sequences, around nine tenths were seen once, and the ten largest hold about 0.15%. Sequencing of TCR beta covered CD8+ and CD4+ T cells obtained from blood. TEMRA cells underwent FACS enrichment and CD8+ and CD4+ T cells underwent negative isolation. J was trimmed by 10 bases and V by 4 bases; bases with no gene match: 5. This CDR3 has 12 amino acids. The germline V gene has CDR1 SGHVS and CDR2 FQNEAQ.

Sequencing was performed on CD4+ T cells from PBMCs. This clonotype was obtained from a human donor in good health. The V and J genes are TRBV7-8 and TRBJ2-3, with 7 bases matching TRBD1. Written as DNA, the CDR3 is TGTGCCAGCAGCTCAGCCACAGGGGCGCAGTATTTT. It translates to CASSSATGAQYF. The full variable domain, with the rest looked up from reference TRBV7-8 and TRBJ2-3, is GAGVSQSPRYKVAKRGQDVALRCDPISGHVSLFWYQQALGQGPEFLTYFQNEAQLDKSGLPSDRFFAERPEGSVSTLKIQRTQQEDSAVYLCASSSATGAQYFGPGTRLTVL.